Presented here are 11 T cell receptor beta chains from one specimen sequenced in a study of cytomegalovirus exposure and HLA in healthy donors. The PCR was carried out with 60 Vbeta primers and 13 Jbeta primers. Repertoires were generated with immunoSEQ multiplex PCR, while TCRdb's copy carries only in-frame clones and drops some. The data contain roughly 140,000 clones, roughly 80% of them seen just once; the ten biggest clones take up around 5%. Source material: PBMCs. Receptors were obtained from a male donor in good health and CMV-seronegative.

This clone has a handful of counts. The chain combines TRBV9 with TRBJ1-3, with no clear D. The CDR3 is made up of 15 amino acids. Germline CDR1 reads SGDLS; CDR2 reads YYNGEE. Deletions cut 2 bases from V and 0 bases from J, with 9 bases between. The CDR3 DNA is TGTGCCAGCAGCGTTGACGGGTTCTCTGGAAACACCATATATTTT. Translated, it gives CASSVDGFSGNTIYF.

The chain is built from TRBV19 and TRBJ2-7; 10 nucleotides match TRBD1. This CDR3 has 14 amino acids. The V segment lost 5 bases and the J segment 3 bases; nucleotides outside the gene matches: 4. Germline V gives CDR1 LNHDA, CDR2 SQIVND (reference sequence). CDR3 nucleotide sequence: TGTGCCAGTAGTTCGACAGGGGGCCTCTACGAGCAGTACTTC. Its protein is CASSSTGGLYEQYF.

J is TRBJ2-7 and V is TRBV6-1; D is possibly TRBD1 (5 bases). The CDR3 extends over 14 amino acids. Per the germline V gene, CDR1 is MNHNS and CDR2 is SASEGT. V was cut by 7 bases and J by 3 bases, with 16 bases left in between. Written as DNA, the CDR3 is TGTGCCAGCACGAACTTTGGCAGGGACTACGAGCAGTACTTC. The encoded protein is CASTNFGRDYEQYF.

This clone was picked up one time. This chain joins TRBV7-2 and TRBJ1-2, with D possibly TRBD1 on 5 matching bases. There are 14 residues in the CDR3. Between the trimmed V and J ends, which lost 5 bases and 8 bases, there was a span of 18 bases. Germline CDR1 and CDR2: SGHTA and FQGNSA. The CDR3 loop reads CASSPRQGKGGYTF. CDR3 nucleotides: TGTGCCAGCAGCCCCCGGCAGGGAAAAGGCGGCTACACCTTC. The full variable domain, with the rest looked up from reference TRBV7-2 and TRBJ1-2, is GAGVSQSPSNKVTEKGKDVELRCDPISGHTALYWYRQSLGQGLEFLIYFQGNSAPDKSGLPSDRFSAERTGGSVSTLTIQRTQQEDSAVYLCASSPRQGKGGYTFGSGTRLTVV.

This chain uses TRBV5-1 with TRBJ1-5; 8 positions match TRBD1. The CDR3 has 15 residues. V was clipped by 4 bases and J by 4 bases; unmatched bases: 7. Germline V gene sequence: CDR1 SGHRS, CDR2 YFSETQ. This CDR3 is CASSLAGTGNQPQHF. In nucleotides, the CDR3 is TGCGCCAGCAGCCTAGCCGGGACAGGTAATCAGCCCCAGCATTTT.

The V gene is TRBV27, the J gene TRBJ1-6; a possible D gene is TRBD1 (6 bases). The CDR3 loop spans 16 amino acids. V was trimmed by 5 bases and J by 4 bases, leaving 15 bases between them. Germline CDR1 MNHEY, CDR2 SMNVEV (reference sequence). The CDR3 DNA reads TGTGCCAGCAGTCTTGGACAGCCAGCTTATAATTCACCCCTCCACTTT. This encodes CASSLGQPAYNSPLHF.

The CDR3 spells CASRSGGADNEQFF. DNA for the CDR3: TGTGCCAGCAGGAGCGGGGGGGCCGACAATGAGCAGTTCTTC. The V call is TRBV28, the J call TRBJ2-1, with 10 nucleotides matching TRBD2. The CDR3 is 14 residues long. With 6 bases clipped from V and 5 bases from J, the junction kept 4 bases outside the gene matches. Germline CDR1 reads MDHEN; CDR2 reads SYDVKM.

The gene calls are TRBV6-5 and TRBJ2-5; the D gene is possibly TRBD1 (6 bases). Near its end, the DNA agrees better with TRBJ2-7, so the J call may be wrong. Germline V gene lookup returns CDR1 MNHEY and CDR2 SVGAGI. This CDR3 region has 14 residues. CDR3 bases: TGTGCCAGCAGTTACTCGAACAGGGACTACGAGCAGTACTTC. Translation: CASSYSNRDYEQYF.

The J gene is TRBJ2-3, the V gene TRBV7-3, with 8 bases that match TRBD1. The CDR3 has 16 residues. CDR1 is SGHTA and CDR2 is FQGTGA in the germline V gene. J gave up 6 bases and V 4 bases, and 12 bases lay outside the gene matches. The CDR3 region is CASSSATGAFGDTQYF. The CDR3 DNA follows: TGTGCCAGCAGCTCGGCGACAGGGGCGTTCGGGGATACGCAGTATTTT.

The chain combines TRBV6-1 with TRBJ1-2, with TRBD1 as a possible D gene (6 bases). The length of the CDR3 is 15 residues. In germline, CDR1 is MNHNS, CDR2 SASEGT. Trimming removed 5 bases at V and 6 bases at J, with 19 bases between. CDR3 sequence (DNA): TGTGCCAGCAGTTGGACCGGGACACCAAAGAATGGCTACACCTTC. Translating it yields CASSWTGTPKNGYTF.

In its sample, this clone was seen a few times. The gene calls are TRBV7-9 and TRBJ2-7; D is undetermined. The CDR3 length is 13 residues. CDR1 and CDR2 (germline): SEHNR, FQNEAQ (reference sequence). Trimming took off 5 bases at V and 3 bases at J, with 11 bases between the two ends. The CDR3 coding sequence is TGTGCCAGCAGCCCCGCGGCCGGCTACGAGCAGTACTTC. It translates to CASSPAAGYEQYF.